The T cell receptor beta chain described here comes from a study of blood T cell repertoires in COVID-19. At the level of the study: Specimens from acute and convalescent COVID-19 originated in the United States, Italy and Spain.

Here immunoSEQ multiplex PCR was the method, and the copy in TCRdb shows in-frame clones only, minus some. The data contain 150,000 to 200,000 clones, over 80% of them singletons. Germline trimming cut 2 bases from V and 9 bases from J; bases unmatched to any gene: 10. The CDR3 is made up of 15 amino acids. Germline CDR1 reads SGHNT; CDR2 reads YYREEE (reference sequence). The genes are TRBV5-4 and TRBJ2-1; TRBD2 matches at 8 bases. Sequencing was carried out using peripheral blood. The source is a woman in her 40s with COVID-19, enrolled during active disease. The CDR3: CASSFGYAREAEQFF. The CDR3 coding sequence is TGTGCCAGCAGCTTCGGTTATGCGCGGGAGGCTGAGCAGTTCTTC.